A selection of T cell receptor beta chains follows, all from one sample in a study of shared clonotypes between healthy human individuals. Generated by immunoSEQ multiplex PCR, the TCRdb table keeps only in-frame clones and is missing some. Among some 1,900,000 clones, about 95% were seen once, and the ten largest hold roughly 1.2%. The specimen was naive CD8+ T cells sorted from blood. All receptors come from a man aged 18 to 35 in good health. The CDR3 runs from the conserved cysteine through the conserved F or W. D genes are given only for firm matches. The size of a clone is reported for some rows only, either as once, few or many, or as a class for expanded clones.

d_call,v_call,j_call,clone_size,cdr3_aa,cdr3_nt
.,TRBV7-2,TRBJ2-7,once,CASSLVPLGYEQYF,TGTGCCAGCAGCTTAGTACCCCTCGGATACGAGCAGTACTTC
.,TRBV5-1,TRBJ1-1,.,CAASSGPANTEAFF,TGCGCCGCCTCGTCTGGGCCGGCGAACACTGAAGCTTTCTTT
.,TRBV7-9,TRBJ2-7,.,CASSRSYEQYF,TGTGCCAGCAGCCGCAGCTACGAGCAGTACTTC
TRBD2,TRBV6-5,TRBJ2-3,.,CASSPSGAGGDTQYF,TGTGCCAGCTCTCCTAGCGGGGCGGGCGGAGATACGCAGTATTTT
.,TRBV2,TRBJ2-2,.,CASIPPGAGELFF,TGTGCCAGCATTCCCCCGGGGGCCGGGGAGCTGTTTTTT
.,TRBV27,TRBJ2-7,.,CASRVAARGNYEQYF,TGTGCCAGCAGGGTAGCCGCCAGAGGGAACTACGAGCAGTACTTC
.,TRBV6-1,TRBJ1-5,once,CASSENVKTAVNQPQHF,TGTGCCAGCAGTGAAAACGTTAAGACAGCGGTTAATCAGCCCCAGCATTTT
.,TRBV9,TRBJ1-2,.,CASSAPTEPNYGYTF,TGTGCCAGCAGCGCACCGACCGAGCCAAACTATGGCTACACCTTC
.,TRBV10-3,TRBJ1-5,.,CAISDDFGGNQPQHF,TGTGCCATCAGTGATGATTTTGGGGGCAATCAGCCCCAGCATTTT
TRBD1,TRBV7-9,TRBJ2-7,once,CASSSRDRDSEQYF,TGTGCCAGCAGCTCTCGGGACAGGGATTCCGAGCAGTACTTC